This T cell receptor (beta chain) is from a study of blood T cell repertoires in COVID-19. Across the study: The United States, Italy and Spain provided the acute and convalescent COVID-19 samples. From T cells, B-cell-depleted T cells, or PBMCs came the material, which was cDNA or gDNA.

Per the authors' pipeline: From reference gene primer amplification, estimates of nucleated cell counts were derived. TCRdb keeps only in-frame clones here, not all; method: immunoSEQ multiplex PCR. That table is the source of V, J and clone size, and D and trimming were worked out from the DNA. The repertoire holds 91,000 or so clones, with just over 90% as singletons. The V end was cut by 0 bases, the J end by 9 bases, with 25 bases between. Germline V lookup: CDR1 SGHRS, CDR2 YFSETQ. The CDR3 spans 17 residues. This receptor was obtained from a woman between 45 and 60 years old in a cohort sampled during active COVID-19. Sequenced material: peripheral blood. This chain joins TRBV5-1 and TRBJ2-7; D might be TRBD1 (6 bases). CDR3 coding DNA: TGCGCCAGCAGCTTGGCCGGCGTTGCGCGGACAGTCCGTCGGCAGTACTTC. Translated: CASSLAGVARTVRRQYF.